This TCR beta chain originates from a study of neurological immune-mediated disorders. Whole-study findings and limits: HTLV-1-associated myelopathy showed the most TCR clonal expansion; multiple sclerosis the least, below healthy controls.

This CDR3 has 13 residues. Germline V gives CDR1 DFQATT, CDR2 SNEGSKA (reference sequence). V was clipped by 1 base and J by 7 bases, with 13 bases between them. The time point is: longitudinal time-point 2. Healthy controls were blood bank volunteers in Maryland, USA. As for the cDNA, it was generated by 5'RACE with 10-nucleotide random UMIs. TCRdb redid the calling of the 5' RACE reads with MiXCR, one entry per CDR3 protein. The data show approximately 31,000 distinct CDR3 sequences, around an eighth seen once. Many counts were recorded for this clonotype. What it binds is unknown. The V and J genes are TRBV20-1 and TRBJ2-5; D not certain. This receptor was obtained from a woman aged 40 to 50 in good health. The sample was PBMCs. CDR3 coding DNA: TGCAGTGCTAGAGCCTCAGGAACCGGGACCCAGTACTTC. The encoded protein is CSARASGTGTQYF.